The sequence of this T cell receptor (beta chain) was determined in a study of blood T cell repertoires in COVID-19. Study-level background: The United States, Italy and Spain supplied acute and convalescent COVID-19 samples.

This CDR3 has 14 amino acids. V was cut by 3 bases and J by 5 bases, with 14 bases left in between. Germline V gene sequence: CDR1 KGHSH, CDR2 LQKENI. Profiled with immunoSEQ multiplex PCR; TCRdb holds only in-frame clones, not every one. The profile shows some 150,000 clones, approximately 88% of them singletons. The gene calls are TRBV18 and TRBJ2-7, with D perhaps matching TRBD1 (5 bases). This TCR was sampled from a woman aged 50 to 65 with acute or convalescent COVID-19. The source material was peripheral blood. The CDR3 DNA sequence: TGTGCCAGCTCACCGGACCTCGGACAAAACGAGCAGTACTTC. Protein product: CASSPDLGQNEQYF.